The 17 T cell receptor beta chains listed next were all sequenced from one sample in a study of blood T cells in healthy people across ages. Through a sample-barcoded 5' primer and a J-beta primer mix, a second PCR was run for roughly 6 to 12 cycles. Via MiXCR, TCRdb re-called the 5' RACE reads, giving one row per CDR3 protein. The sample includes about 1.4 million distinct CDR3 sequences, around 55% of them seen just once. The sample comprised blood. The receptor set was obtained from a man between 18 and 29 years old in good health.

This clonotype was counted a single time. The chain combines TRBV5-1 with TRBJ2-1, with D unclear. Trimming stripped 0 bases from V and 3 bases from J, with 10 bases between. The CDR3 has 15 residues. From germline, CDR1 is SGHRS and CDR2 YFSETQ. For the CDR3, the DNA is TGCGCCAGCAGCTTGGCCCCGGACGGCTACAATGAGCAGTTCTTC. Its protein is CASSLAPDGYNEQFF.

The chain has TRBV4-3 and TRBJ2-1; perhaps TRBD2 as D (5 bases). CDR1 is LGHNA, CDR2 YSLEER, per germline. The ends were cut back, 4 bases at V and 0 bases at J, with 19 bases in the middle. The CDR3 length is 18 residues. CDR3 sequence: CASSPLPDIGSSYNEQFF. CDR3 in DNA: TGCGCCAGCAGCCCCTTACCTGATATAGGGAGCTCCTACAATGAGCAGTTCTTC.

The chain recombines TRBV4-3 with TRBJ2-7; 11 nucleotides align to TRBD2. CDR1 is LGHNA, CDR2 YSLEER, per germline. The CDR3 totals 16 residues. Trimming took 0 bases from V and 7 from J; bases not matched to a gene: 8. CDR3 DNA: TGCGCCAGCAGCCAAGACCTAGCGGGGGGCTACAATGAGCAGTACTTC. Amino acids: CASSQDLAGGYNEQYF.

The chain uses TRBV11-2 and TRBJ1-4, with D unclear. The germline V gene has CDR1 SGHAT and CDR2 FQNNGV. CDR3 length: 14 amino acids. Between the trimmed V and J ends, which lost 7 bases and 8 bases, there was a span of 17 bases. The CDR3 DNA is TGTGCCAGCAAACCACAGATTGAACGGGAAAAACTGTTTTTT. Protein sequence: CASKPQIEREKLFF.

The rearrangement joins TRBV13 to TRBJ1-1; 7 bases agree with TRBD1. CDR1 is PRHDT and CDR2 is FYEKMQ in the germline V gene (reference sequence). The CDR3 loop spans 14 amino acids. V gave up 4 bases and J gave up 5 bases; unmatched junction bases: 7. Here the CDR3 DNA reads TGTGCCAGCAGCTCCAGAGGGGGCCAAACTGAAGCTTTCTTT. Amino acids: CASSSRGGQTEAFF. Combining the CDR3 with reference TRBV13 and TRBJ1-1 gives the whole variable domain AAGVIQSPRHLIKEKRETATLKCYPIPRHDTVYWYQQGPGQDPQFLISFYEKMQSDKGSIPDRFSAQQFSDYHSELNMSSLELGDSALYFCASSSRGGQTEAFFGQGTRLTVV.

The genes are TRBV9 and TRBJ2-7; D gene unclear. Germline assignment: CDR1 SGDLS and CDR2 YYNGEE. The CDR3 is 15 residues long. V was pared by 0 bases and J by 7 bases, with 17 bases between. DNA for the CDR3: TGTGCCAGCAGCGTAGAAGGAGTACCCTACAATGAGCAGTACTTC. The encoded protein is CASSVEGVPYNEQYF.

The chain links TRBV7-9 to TRBJ2-7; 9 nucleotides match TRBD1. V shed 3 bases and J 4 bases; nucleotides not matched to a gene: 4. Germline CDR1 reads SEHNR; CDR2 reads FQNEAQ (reference sequence). The CDR3 contains 14 residues. Here the CDR3 DNA reads TGTGCCAGCAGCTTTACCGGGACAGGGTACGAGCAGTACTTC. It specifies CASSFTGTGYEQYF.

The rearrangement uses TRBV10-3 and TRBJ2-4; 11 bases fit TRBD2. TRBJ2-7 explains the end of the DNA better; the J call may be wrong. CDR1 and CDR2 (germline): ENHRY, SYGVKD. The CDR3 runs 14 residues. The CDR3 nucleotides read TGTGCCATCACAGAGGGGACTAGCGGCTACGAGCAGTACTTC. Protein sequence: CAITEGTSGYEQYF.

This clonotype was observed a few times. V gene TRBV7-2 combines with J gene TRBJ2-1, with D unclear. CDR3 length equals 15 residues. Trimming took 1 base from V and 12 from J, leaving 19 bases between them. Germline lookup yields CDR1 SGHTA and CDR2 FQGNSA. CDR3 nucleotides: TGTGCCAGCAGCTTAGATAGGATTGGGCGACGACCGCAGTTCTTC. It encodes CASSLDRIGRRPQFF.

The rearrangement links TRBV30 to TRBJ2-7; 9 bases line up with TRBD2. Looked up from germline, CDR1 is GTSNPN and CDR2 is SVGIG (reference sequence). Trimming cost V 0 bases and J 2 bases; bases outside gene matches: 5. This CDR3 is built from 15 residues. This CDR3 is CAWSVGGGRAYEQYF. The CDR3 DNA is TGTGCCTGGAGTGTAGGTGGCGGGAGGGCCTACGAGCAGTACTTC.

In nucleotides, the CDR3 is TGCGCCAGCAGTGGAATGGGAGGGAACACTGAAGCTTTCTTT. Translated: CASSGMGGNTEAFF. The V and J genes are TRBV10-1 and TRBJ1-1; D gene unclear. Germline V gives CDR1 WNHNN, CDR2 SYGVQD (reference sequence). Trimming took 4 bases from V and 1 from J, leaving 10 bases between them. This CDR3 is built from 14 residues.

The CDR3 DNA is TGTGCCAGCAGTTACGCGGGGGGCGCGAGTTCACCCCTCCACTTT. This codes for CASSYAGGASSPLHF. The V call is TRBV6-6, the J call TRBJ1-6; possibly TRBD1 for D (6 bases). This CDR3 contains 15 residues. Trimming left V 2 bases short and J 9 bases short, with 14 bases between. Germline V lookup: CDR1 MNHNY, CDR2 SVGAGI (reference sequence).

This clonotype has only a few counts. V usage is TRBV3-1 and J usage is TRBJ2-4, with 10 bases lining up with TRBD1. The J call may be wrong; the DNA end is better matched by TRBJ2-7. The CDR3 is 16 amino acids. Germline CDR1 LGHDT, CDR2 YNNKEL (reference sequence). The CDR3 spells CASSLTLGQGVYEQYF. The CDR3 nucleotides are TGTGCCAGCAGCCTGACCTTAGGACAGGGGGTCTACGAGCAGTACTTC.

This chain uses TRBV9 with TRBJ2-3; D gene uncertain. There are 15 residues in the CDR3. V gave up 6 bases and J gave up 1 base, with 15 bases separating them. Germline CDR1 reads SGDLS; CDR2 reads YYNGEE. The chain's CDR3 is CASNPTGWGTDTQYF. CDR3 sequence (DNA): TGTGCCAGCAACCCTACTGGTTGGGGCACAGATACGCAGTATTTT.

The rearrangement joins TRBV6-6 to TRBJ2-7; TRBD2 matches 8 bases. V lost 8 bases and J lost 2; bases outside the gene matches: 11. Germline loops: CDR1 MNHNY, CDR2 SVGAGI (reference sequence). The CDR3 totals 15 residues. The CDR3 region is CASHTEGSGTYEQYF. For the CDR3, the DNA is TGTGCCAGCCATACAGAGGGTAGCGGGACCTACGAGCAGTACTTC.

The chain has TRBV27 and TRBJ2-7; the D is unclear. The germline gives CDR1 MNHEY, CDR2 SMNVEV (reference sequence). Trimming removed 10 bases at V and 0 bases at J, with 13 bases between. CDR3 length: 13 residues. CDR3 bases: TGTGCCACCTCTCCGAGGTTCTCCTACGAGCAGTACTTC. Translated, it gives CATSPRFSYEQYF.

This chain connects TRBV15 to TRBJ2-7, with D tentatively TRBD2 (6 bases). TRBJ2-5 explains the end of the DNA better; the J call may be wrong. The CDR3 runs to 13 residues. Germline CDR1 LNHNV, CDR2 YYDKDF (reference sequence). The CDR3 reads CAIKGGAGETQYF. Here the CDR3 DNA reads TGTGCCATCAAGGGCGGGGCGGGGGAGACCCAGTACTTC.